This record concerns one T cell receptor beta chain sequence. Its target is unknown. These data come from a study of cytotoxic CD8 clonotypes in ibrutinib-treated CLL. Study-wide context: Among the patients, around 10 presented as relapsed/refractory and around 16 as treatment-naive; 17 showed unmutated IGHV.

Study conclusions and caveats: Lymph node repertoires were not studied, and sampling times were unmatched.

Assay: immunoSEQ multiplex PCR; the TCRdb copy retains only in-frame clones and omits some. This table holds under 150,000 clones, 84% found once. Here the sequenced sample was PBMCs, taken after 24 months of ibrutinib treatment. The clonotype originates from a human donor with chronic lymphocytic leukemia.

This CDR3 reads CASSPGTGELGHSPLHF. CDR3 in DNA: TGTGCCAGCAGCCCTGGGACAGGGGAGCTTGGACATTCACCCCTCCACTTT. V gene TRBV5-5 combines with J gene TRBJ1-6; 10 bases map to TRBD1. There are 17 residues in the CDR3. Germline CDR1 is SGHKS and CDR2 is YYEKEE (reference sequence). V lost 4 bases to trimming and J lost 8 bases; unmatched junction nucleotides: 12.